The source of this T cell receptor (beta chain) is a study of cytomegalovirus exposure and HLA in healthy donors. Study-wide background: Caucasian-associated ancestry cluster membership applied to over 80% of several hundred genotyped donors. Study-wide findings and caveats: Later on, an analysis tied some 17,000 TCR beta sequences to HLA alleles at 0.05 false discovery rate. In a later analysis, donors in an Asian-associated ancestry cluster reportedly had fewer N-insertions in productive TCRs than the cohort mean.

PCR employed 60 Vbeta and 13 Jbeta primers. Source study methods: Tens of millions of unique TCR beta chains, 9 million to 12 million shared, were counted in a later analysis. Method: immunoSEQ multiplex PCR; TCRdb's copy keeps in-frame clones and lacks some. V and J calls and clone size follow that table, whereas D and trimming were derived from the DNA. The table lists approximately 190,000 clones, approximately 90% of them singletons. This CDR3 is built from 15 residues. Germline CDR1 GTSNPN, CDR2 SVGIG (reference sequence). V shed 4 bases and J 9 bases; nucleotides not matched to a gene: 12. In the case of this clone: The antigen remains undetermined.

The sequence was collected from a boy under 10 years old in good health and CMV-seronegative. The chain uses TRBV30 and TRBJ1-6; 7 bases map to TRBD1. Sequenced: PBMCs. The CDR3 here is CAWKPSQGEFSPLHF. In DNA form, the CDR3 reads TGTGCCTGGAAGCCCAGTCAGGGGGAATTTTCACCCCTCCACTTT.